This TCR beta chain was captured in a study of blood T cell repertoires in COVID-19. On the study more broadly: Acute-phase and convalescent COVID-19 samples originated in the United States, Italy and Spain. The analysed material was cDNA or gDNA that came from T cells, B-cell-depleted T cells, or PBMCs.

Authors' data handling: Amplified reference gene primers provided the basis for estimating nucleated cell counts. The table came from immunoSEQ multiplex PCR; TCRdb's copy has only in-frame clones and leaves some out. That table is the source of V, J and clone size, and D and trimming were worked out from the DNA. This sample has approximately 260,000 clones; about nine tenths occur once, and the top ten carry approximately 2.2%. Germline lookup yields CDR1 LNHDA and CDR2 SQIVND (reference sequence). Trimming stripped 5 bases from V and 3 bases from J, with 8 bases between. The CDR3 is 13 residues long.

The clonotype comes from a man aged 50-60 years with acute or convalescent COVID-19. The V gene is TRBV19, the J gene TRBJ1-5, with a weak D call TRBD1 (5 bases). Sequencing used peripheral blood. CDR3 in amino acids: CASSRTINQPQHF. The CDR3 coding sequence is TGTGCCAGTAGTCGGACAATCAATCAGCCCCAGCATTTT.